Listed here are 24 T cell receptor beta chains from one sample, sequenced in a study of T-cell reconstitution after alpha-beta-depleted transplantation in children. This sample's TCRbeta library carried unique molecular identifier barcodes. TCRdb reprocessed the PCR reads via MiXCR and lists one record per CDR3 protein. The sample has some 300,000 distinct CDR3 sequences; about 9.4% are singletons. Sequencing was performed on PBMCs, taken before TCRalphabeta/CD19-depleted stem cell transplant. Every receptor here comes from a boy younger than two with acute myeloid leukemia, due to receive a stem cell transplant.

This clonotype showed up just a few times. The CDR3 is CSARVRGFNEQFF. The CDR3 region has the DNA TGCAGTGCTAGAGTTAGGGGATTCAATGAGCAGTTCTTC. The rearrangement joins TRBV20-1 to TRBJ2-1; tentative D call: TRBD1 (5 bases). Per germline, CDR1 DFQATT and CDR2 SNEGSKA (reference sequence). CDR3 length: 13 amino acids. Trimming took off 1 base at V and 6 bases at J, with 10 bases between the two ends.

This clonotype has ten or more counts. The chain links TRBV28 to TRBJ2-5, with D unclear. The V gene lost 3 bases and the J gene lost 4 bases, with 12 bases spanning the gap. Germline V lookup: CDR1 MDHEN, CDR2 SYDVKM. The CDR3 is 14 amino acids. CDR3 in DNA: TGTGCCAGCAGTTTTTCGGTGGGCCCAGAGACCCAGTACTTC. Its translation is CASSFSVGPETQYF.

This clonotype has ten or more counts. V is TRBV11-2 and J is TRBJ2-2; TRBD2 matches 9 bases. Germline V CDR1 and CDR2: SGHAT, FQNNGV. This CDR3 is built from 17 residues. The ends lost 1 base at V and 6 bases at J; junction bases unmatched: 9. The CDR3 reads CASSLVPSGGPSGELFF. In DNA, the CDR3 is TGTGCCAGCAGCTTAGTCCCAAGCGGGGGGCCATCCGGGGAGCTGTTTTTT.

As for this clonotype: A read error may explain this, as a much larger clone is one base away. This chain links TRBV28 with TRBJ1-2; a possible D gene is TRBD1 (5 bases). Per germline, CDR1 MDHEN and CDR2 SYDVKM. This CDR3 region has 13 residues. The V gene lost 6 bases and the J gene lost 9 bases, with 17 bases spanning the gap. This CDR3 is CASRSPWQGRYTF. In nucleotides, the CDR3 is TGTGCCAGCAGATCCCCCTGGCAGGGTCGCTACACCTTC.

Of note for this clonotype: A clone one base away is much larger, so this may be a read error. The V gene is TRBV5-1, the J gene TRBJ2-5; 7 nucleotides align to TRBD1. The CDR3 length is 16 residues. Germline loops: CDR1 SGHRS, CDR2 YFSETQ. Losses at the gene ends were 5 bases for V and 4 bases for J; bases not matched to a gene: 14. The CDR3 loop reads CASSRRRQGIGETQYF. CDR3 DNA sequence: TGCGCCAGCAGTCGCCGGCGACAGGGAATCGGAGAGACCCAGTACTTC.

The V and J genes are TRBV5-4 and TRBJ2-6, with D uncertain. Trimming pared 1 base from V and 0 bases from J, leaving 8 bases between. Germline CDR1 and CDR2: SGHNT and YYREEE (reference sequence). The CDR3 spans 16 residues. The CDR3 loop is CASSLFFSSGANVLTF. DNA for the CDR3: TGTGCCAGCAGCTTGTTTTTCAGCTCTGGGGCCAACGTCCTGACTTTC. Full variable domain (missing parts from reference TRBV5-4 and TRBJ2-6): ETGVTQSPTHLIKTRGQQVTLRCSSQSGHNTVSWYQQALGQGPQFIFQYYREEENGRGNFPPRFSGLQFPNYSSELNVNALELDDSALYLCASSLFFSSGANVLTFGAGSRLTVL.

This clonotype was observed many times. The chain is built from TRBV24-1 and TRBJ2-7; D unresolved. The CDR3 sequence is 13 residues long. Trimming took 1 base from V and 4 from J, leaving 7 bases between them. Germline V CDR1 and CDR2: KGHDR, SFDVKD. CDR3 in DNA: TGTGCCACCAGTGATTTCACCGGGTACGAGCAGTACTTC. Translated, it gives CATSDFTGYEQYF.

This clonotype was detected ten times or more. The rearrangement joins TRBV4-3 to TRBJ2-7, with 8 bases matching TRBD2. J was trimmed by 0 bases and V by 0 bases; bases with no gene match: 13. Germline-derived CDR1 and CDR2 are LGHNA and YSLEER. The CDR3 length is 19 residues. The CDR3 coding sequence is TGCGCCAGCAGCCAAGATAGGTTGCTAGCGGGTGTCAGCTCCTACGAGCAGTACTTC. Its translation: CASSQDRLLAGVSSYEQYF.

This clonotype was observed at least ten times. The chain combines TRBV7-2 with TRBJ2-7; TRBD2 matches at 10 bases. The germline gives CDR1 SGHTA, CDR2 FQGNSA. This CDR3 is 15 amino acids long. V shed 4 bases, J shed 4 bases, and the junction held 7 bases outside the gene matches. CDR3 loop: CASSSPVSGRYEQYF. The CDR3 DNA is TGTGCCAGCAGCTCCCCCGTTAGCGGGAGGTACGAGCAGTACTTC.

This clonotype appeared a few times. The J gene is TRBJ2-1, the V gene TRBV7-3; TRBD2 matches 12 bases. The V and J ends lost 1 base and 5 bases, in that order; junction bases with no gene match: 9. CDR1 is SGHTA, CDR2 FQGTGA, per germline. This CDR3 comprises 18 residues. This CDR3 reads CASSLKARTSGNNNEQFF. The CDR3, as DNA: TGTGCCAGCAGCTTAAAAGCCCGGACTAGCGGGAACAACAATGAGCAGTTCTTC.

The table lists this clonotype with many counts. Its ends do not fully match the called genes, so a read error is possible. V gene TRBV7-3 combines with J gene TRBJ2-2, with D hard to call. In germline, CDR1 is SGHTA, CDR2 FQGTGA. The CDR3 covers 13 residues. The CDR3 DNA reads TGTGCCAGCAGCGTAACGCGGACCGGGGAGCTGTTTTTT. The encoded protein is CASSVTRTGELFF. The entire variable domain, with the rest obtained from reference TRBV7-3 and TRBJ2-2, is as follows: GAGVSQTPSNKVTEKGKYVELRCDPISGHTALYWYRQSLGQGPEFLIYFQGTGAADDSGLPNDRFFAVRPEGSVSTLKIQRTERGDSAVYLCASSVTRTGELFFGEGSRLTVL.

The chain carries TRBV4-2 and TRBJ2-2; no reliable D call. Germline values: CDR1 LGHNA, CDR2 YNFKEQ. There are 14 residues in the CDR3. Trimming shortened V by 2 bases and J by 2 bases, and 6 bases separated the two germline ends. As DNA, the CDR3 is TGTGCCAGCAGCCAACAGGCAAACACCGGGGAGCTGTTTTTT. This translates into CASSQQANTGELFF.

In its sample, this clonotype was seen many times. The rearrangement links TRBV12-3 or TRBV12-4 to TRBJ2-1; D is possibly TRBD1 (6 bases). The CDR3 has 12 residues. Trimming pared 4 bases from V and 8 bases from J, leaving 9 bases between. Here the CDR3 DNA reads TGTGCCAGCAGTTGGACAGCCGATGAGCAGTTCTTC. This sequence encodes CASSWTADEQFF.

The V gene is TRBV7-3, the J gene TRBJ2-1; D possibly uses TRBD1 or TRBD2 (6 bases each). In germline, CDR1 is SGHTA, CDR2 FQGTGA. The length of the CDR3 is 14 residues. V lost 5 bases to trimming and J lost 3 bases, with 11 bases between them. DNA of the CDR3: TGTGCCAGCAGCCCCAAGGGGGGCTACAATGAGCAGTTCTTC. This translates into CASSPKGGYNEQFF.

V gene TRBV6-1 combines with J gene TRBJ2-4; 10 bases map to TRBD2. The CDR3 is made up of 17 amino acids. V dropped 0 bases and J dropped 0; count of bases not matched to a gene: 2. The germline CDR1 and CDR2 sequences are MNHNS and SASEGT. CDR3 region: CASSEARLAGAKNIQYF. CDR3 sequence (DNA): TGTGCCAGCAGTGAAGCGCGACTAGCGGGAGCCAAAAACATTCAGTACTTC.

This clonotype was seen at least ten times. DNA of the CDR3: TGTGCCAGCAGCTTCTTGGAATCGGTGGATGATGAGCAGTTCTTC. Translated, it gives CASSFLESVDDEQFF. The gene calls are TRBV5-4 and TRBJ2-1; no clear D gene. Trimming cost V 2 bases and J 8 bases, with 17 bases left between them. CDR3 length equals 15 residues. The germline V gene encodes CDR1 SGHNT and CDR2 YYREEE (reference sequence).

This clonotype was detected only a few times. The chain carries TRBV27 and TRBJ2-7, with 7 bases fitting TRBD1. Losses at the gene ends were 10 bases for V and 11 bases for J; bases not matched to a gene: 5. In germline, CDR1 is MNHEY, CDR2 SMNVEV (reference sequence). This CDR3 is built from 9 residues. In DNA, the CDR3 is TGTGCCACGTTAGGGGGCAAGTACTTC. Translation gives CATLGGKYF.

This clonotype came up many times. The chain combines TRBV4-3 with TRBJ2-7, with 9 bases that match TRBD1. The CDR3 spans 14 residues. The junction had 3 bases not matched to a gene; V was cut back by 4 bases and J by 2 bases. CDR1 is LGHNA, CDR2 YSLEER, per germline. The CDR3 protein is CASSPWTGAYEQYF. CDR3 sequence (DNA): TGCGCCAGCAGCCCCTGGACAGGGGCCTACGAGCAGTACTTC.

This clonotype showed up many times. This sequence joins TRBV29-1 and TRBJ2-5, with 9 bases matching TRBD2. Looked up from germline, CDR1 is SQVTM and CDR2 is ANQGSEA. V trimming: 1 base; J trimming: 5 bases; junction bases outside the gene matches: 11. The CDR3 length is 16 residues. The CDR3 reads CSVEVWASGNGETQYF. The DNA of the CDR3 is TGCAGCGTTGAAGTGTGGGCTAGCGGGAATGGTGAGACCCAGTACTTC. Looking up the rest from reference TRBV29-1 and TRBJ2-5 gives the full variable domain: SAVISQKPSRDICQRGTSLTIQCQVDSQVTMMFWYRQQPGQSLTLIATANQGSEATYESGFVIDKFPISRPNLTFSTLTVSNMSPEDSSIYLCSVEVWASGNGETQYFGPGTRLLVL.

This clonotype was recorded a few times. The rearrangement links TRBV7-9 to TRBJ1-1, with D maybe TRBD1 (6 bases). Trimming took off 2 bases at V and 4 bases at J, with 17 bases between the two ends. CDR1 and CDR2 (germline): SEHNR, FQNEAQ (reference sequence). This CDR3 contains 16 residues. In DNA, the CDR3 is TGTGCCAGCAGCTTACGGGGGGCGAGATGGGGCACTGAAGCTTTCTTT. Translation gives CASSLRGARWGTEAFF.

Ten or more counts support this clonotype. The chain couples TRBV5-6 to TRBJ1-5; no clear D gene. The V end was cut by 0 bases, the J end by 5 bases, with 6 bases between. The germline V gene encodes CDR1 SGHDT and CDR2 YYEEEE. The CDR3 consists of 13 residues. CDR3 coding DNA: TGTGCCAGCAGCTTGGACAGAGATCAGCCCCAGCATTTT. Translation gives CASSLDRDQPQHF.

The chain is built from TRBV12-3 or TRBV12-4 and TRBJ2-5; 7 nucleotides agree with TRBD2. The CDR3 is 13 amino acids. Trimming cost V 2 bases and J 4 bases; bases outside gene matches: 1. The CDR3 nucleotides read TGTGCCAGCAGTTTACTAGCGGCAGAGACCCAGTACTTC. This gives the protein CASSLLAAETQYF.

Many counts were recorded for this clonotype. This chain connects TRBV6-5 to TRBJ2-7; no definite D call. The ends were cut back, 7 bases at V and 2 bases at J, with 9 bases in the middle. Germline-derived CDR1 and CDR2 are MNHEY and SVGAGI. CDR3 length equals 12 residues. For the CDR3, the DNA is TGTGCCAGCATTGGACCTACCTACGAGCAGTACTTC. This translates into CASIGPTYEQYF.

The sample holds many counts of this clonotype. The chain combines TRBV7-7 with TRBJ2-7; 7 nucleotides agree with TRBD1. Trimming took 1 base from V and 4 from J; bases not matched to a gene: 7. The CDR3 runs 15 residues. Germline V gives CDR1 SSHAT, CDR2 FNYEAQ (reference sequence). DNA of the CDR3: TGTGCCAGCAGCTTAGAGACAGGGAAACGTTACGAGCAGTACTTC. This translates into CASSLETGKRYEQYF.